The 20 T cell receptor beta chains listed next were all sequenced from one sample in a study of spatial heterogeneity in lung cancer. A single record per CDR3 protein comes from TCRdb applying MiXCR to the 5' RACE reads. The table has around 15,000 distinct CDR3 sequences, 3.6% seen once. The time point was: sample taken at primary tumor resection. Sequences were derived from normal lung tissue next to the tumor, sampled at surgery. The receptors here all came from a male donor with early-stage non-small cell lung cancer.

This clonotype was seen at least ten times. This beta chain was picked up by a library intended for alpha chains and is off target, so its count carries little meaning. CDR3 in amino acids: CSASRDERSNEQFF. The CDR3 DNA sequence: TGCAGCGCATCCCGGGACGAGAGGTCCAATGAGCAGTTCTTC. This chain uses TRBV29-1 with TRBJ2-1; the D call may be TRBD1 or TRBD2 (5 bases each). V lost 7 bases and J lost 6, with 19 bases in between. Germline V gene sequence: CDR1 SQVTM, CDR2 ANQGSEA. This CDR3 is 14 amino acids long.

This clonotype counts as medium-sized. Since it is a stray read in a library aimed at alpha chains, this beta chain has a size that is not meaningful. The chain combines TRBV7-9 with TRBJ2-5, with D perhaps TRBD1 (5 bases). V gave up 5 bases and J gave up 2 bases, with 15 bases separating them. This CDR3 region has 15 residues. Germline V lookup: CDR1 SEHNR, CDR2 FQNEAQ (reference sequence). The CDR3 DNA follows: TGTGCCAGCAGCCAGTCAGGGTCCACTCAAGAGACCCAGTACTTC. Amino acids: CASSQSGSTQETQYF.

This clonotype was seen repeatedly, ten times or more. This beta chain turned up in a library designed for alpha chains; as an off-target read, its abundance says little. This sequence joins TRBV9 and TRBJ1-1; D not resolved. The germline gives CDR1 SGDLS, CDR2 YYNGEE. Between the trimmed V and J ends, which lost 0 bases and 2 bases, there was a span of 8 bases. The CDR3 spans 14 residues. The CDR3 region is CASSVGLANTEAFF. The DNA of the CDR3 is TGTGCCAGCAGCGTAGGTTTGGCCAACACTGAAGCTTTCTTT.

This clonotype came up many times. Because the library targeted alpha chains, this beta chain is an off-target read whose size means little. The chain recombines TRBV4-1 with TRBJ2-1; 11 bases map to TRBD1. V lost 2 bases and J lost 5; bases outside the gene matches: 8. Germline CDR1 reads MGHRA; CDR2 reads YSYEKL. This CDR3 region has 17 residues. This CDR3 reads CASSQLDRGRLNNEQFF. CDR3 coding DNA: TGCGCCAGCAGCCAACTGGACAGGGGGCGTCTAAACAATGAGCAGTTCTTC.

Ten or more counts support this clonotype. The library was built for alpha chains, so this beta chain is an off-target read and its size means little. V and J are TRBV24-1 and TRBJ2-3, with a weak D call TRBD2 (5 bases). Germline-derived CDR1 and CDR2 are KGHDR and SFDVKD. Trimming cost V 9 bases and J 9 bases, with 15 bases left between them. The CDR3 is 12 amino acids. The CDR3 protein is CATSVSRGTQYF. DNA of the CDR3: TGTGCCACCTCAGTGAGCAGAGGGACGCAGTATTTT.

This clonotype occurred many times. This beta chain was picked up by a library intended for alpha chains and is off target, so its count carries little meaning. The chain is built from TRBV18 and TRBJ2-7; 8 bases are a match to TRBD1. Per germline, CDR1 KGHSH and CDR2 LQKENI. V shed 0 bases, J shed 4 bases, and the junction held 2 bases outside the gene matches. This CDR3 comprises 14 residues. The CDR3 nucleotides are TGTGCCAGCTCACCACCGACAGGGGTATACGAGCAGTACTTC. Protein sequence: CASSPPTGVYEQYF.

Many counts were recorded for this clonotype. This beta chain appears as a stray read in a library generated for alpha chains; its size is not informative. The chain links TRBV7-2 to TRBJ2-5; D perhaps matches TRBD2 (6 bases). Trimming removed 0 bases from V and 7 bases from J, with 15 bases in between. Germline assignment: CDR1 SGHTA and CDR2 FQGNSA. The CDR3 length is 15 residues. The CDR3 loop is CASSLAVTEGGTQYF. The DNA of the CDR3 is TGTGCCAGCAGCTTAGCGGTAACGGAGGGAGGGACCCAGTACTTC.

This clonotype was seen many times. Because this beta chain is a stray read in a library intended to capture alpha chains, its abundance should not be given much weight. The genes are TRBV6-6 and TRBJ1-6; 7 bases line up with TRBD1. The CDR3 has 14 residues. Germline loops: CDR1 MNHNY, CDR2 SVGAGI (reference sequence). Germline trimming cut 10 bases from V and 3 bases from J; bases unmatched to any gene: 6. The CDR3 DNA follows: TGTGCCACCGGTGACAGGGACTATAATTCACCCCTCCACTTT. It codes for CATGDRDYNSPLHF.

This clonotype was observed many times. This beta chain is an unintended read in a library built for alpha chains; its size means little. V is TRBV6-5 and J is TRBJ2-3; no firm D call. CDR3 size: 13 residues. Germline loops: CDR1 MNHEY, CDR2 SVGAGI. Between the trimmed V and J ends, which lost 3 bases and 4 bases, there was a span of 8 bases. The chain's CDR3 is CASSYFGADTQYF. CDR3 sequence (DNA): TGTGCCAGCAGTTATTTTGGGGCAGATACGCAGTATTTT.

This clonotype showed up many times. This beta chain is off target for a library built for alpha chains, so its abundance means little. The V and J genes are TRBV20-1 and TRBJ2-3; TRBD1 aligns across 10 bases. Trimming cost V 3 bases and J 5 bases; bases outside gene matches: 8. The CDR3 spans 15 residues. Germline lookup yields CDR1 DFQATT and CDR2 SNEGSKA (reference sequence). This CDR3 reads CSASPGTGVGDTQYF. CDR3 nucleotides: TGCAGTGCTAGTCCCGGGACAGGGGTCGGAGATACGCAGTATTTT.

This clonotype has only a few counts. This beta chain is a stray read from a library made for alpha chains; its abundance is not meaningful. This chain links TRBV6-1 with TRBJ2-5; 14 positions match TRBD2. V lost 7 bases, J lost 7 bases, and 8 bases stayed unmatched. Germline V lookup: CDR1 MNHNS, CDR2 SASEGT. The CDR3 is 15 residues long. The CDR3 region is CASTAGTSGSATQYF. The CDR3 DNA reads TGTGCCAGCACCGCAGGGACTAGCGGGAGTGCGACCCAGTACTTC.

This clonotype rates as medium-sized. Because the library targeted alpha chains, this beta chain is an off-target read whose size means little. The V gene is TRBV29-1, the J gene TRBJ2-1, with TRBD2 identical over 10 bases. Trimming took 7 bases from V and 10 from J; bases not matched to a gene: 13. The CDR3 runs 14 residues. Germline V CDR1 and CDR2: SQVTM, ANQGSEA. The CDR3 protein is CSAGRTSGPMEQFF. For the CDR3, the DNA is TGCAGCGCCGGGAGGACTAGCGGCCCTATGGAGCAGTTCTTC.

Ten or more counts support this clonotype. This beta chain appears as a stray read in a library generated for alpha chains; its size is not informative. This sequence joins TRBV5-1 and TRBJ2-5; 14 bases fit TRBD2. V lost 4 bases to trimming and J lost 5 bases; unmatched junction nucleotides: 4. The CDR3 is made up of 15 amino acids. The germline V gene encodes CDR1 SGHRS and CDR2 YFSETQ. CDR3 region: CASSGTSGSWETQYF. CDR3 sequence (DNA): TGCGCCAGCAGCGGGACTAGCGGGAGTTGGGAGACCCAGTACTTC.

This clonotype has at least ten counts. Being off target in a library aimed at alpha chains, this beta chain has a size of little meaning. V is TRBV12-3 or TRBV12-4 and J is TRBJ2-3, with D uncertain. Trimming stripped 7 bases from V and 1 base from J, with 15 bases between. The CDR3 totals 15 residues. The CDR3 here is CASIGYGPRTDTQYF. In DNA form, the CDR3 reads TGTGCCAGCATAGGATACGGTCCTCGCACAGATACGCAGTATTTT.

This clonotype is deemed medium-sized. Because the library targeted alpha chains, this beta chain is an off-target read whose size means little. The CDR3 nucleotides read TGTGCCAGCAGCCAAGGGGGGACAGCGTCCTATGGCTACACCTTC. It yields the protein CASSQGGTASYGYTF. V gene TRBV4-2 combines with J gene TRBJ1-2, with 7 bases fitting TRBD1. The CDR3 length is 15 residues. With 1 base clipped from V and 4 bases from J, the junction kept 6 bases outside the gene matches. Germline V CDR1 and CDR2: LGHNA, YNFKEQ.

Many counts were recorded for this clonotype. This beta chain is a stray sequence in a library constructed for alpha chains; its clone size is not meaningful. The chain couples TRBV6-2 or TRBV6-3 to TRBJ2-3; 10 nucleotides match TRBD2. J gave up 4 bases and V 0 bases, and 7 bases lay outside the gene matches. The V gene's germline CDR1 is MNHEY and CDR2 SVGEGT. This CDR3 comprises 17 residues. For the CDR3, the DNA is TGTGCCAGCAGTTACTCGCGGAGCGGGAGGGTGGCAGATACGCAGTATTTT. Residues: CASSYSRSGRVADTQYF.

This clonotype was observed at least ten times. This beta chain slipped into a library made for alpha chains as a stray read, so its size is not meaningful. This rearrangement joins TRBV7-9 to TRBJ2-5; D is perhaps TRBD1 (5 bases). In germline, CDR1 is SEHNR, CDR2 FQNEAQ (reference sequence). V lost 1 base and J 5 bases, leaving 14 bases between the germline ends. CDR3 size: 15 residues. The DNA of the CDR3 is TGTGCCAGCAGCTTAGGGTCAGGGAAGGAGGAGACCCAGTACTTC. Translation gives CASSLGSGKEETQYF.

This clonotype was detected ten times or more. This beta chain represents an off-target read in a library built for alpha chains; its size is of limited meaning. CDR3 amino acids: CASSPGTSGRTGVQFF. The DNA of the CDR3 is TGTGCCAGCAGCCCCGGGACTAGCGGGAGGACAGGGGTGCAGTTCTTC. The chain joins TRBV3-1 to TRBJ2-1; 15 nucleotides agree with TRBD2. CDR1 LGHDT and CDR2 YNNKEL come from the germline V gene (reference sequence). V shed 4 bases and J 12 bases; nucleotides not matched to a gene: 10. This CDR3 spans 16 amino acids.

The table lists this clonotype with many counts. Because this beta chain is a stray read in a library intended to capture alpha chains, its abundance should not be given much weight. The chain has TRBV5-6 and TRBJ2-3; D is perhaps TRBD1 (5 bases). Germline CDR1 and CDR2: SGHDT and YYEEEE. There are 16 residues in the CDR3. Trimming removed 1 base from V and 4 bases from J, with 16 bases in between. The DNA for the CDR3 is TGTGCCAGCAGCTTGAGGTCAGGGAACGGGCCAGATACGCAGTATTTT. Translating gives CASSLRSGNGPDTQYF. The whole variable domain, remainder taken from reference TRBV5-6 and TRBJ2-3, is DAGVTQSPTHLIKTRGQQVTLRCSPKSGHDTVSWYQQALGQGPQFIFQYYEEEERQRGNFPDRFSGHQFPNYSSELNVNALLLGDSALYLCASSLRSGNGPDTQYFGPGTRLTVL.

The table lists this clonotype with many counts. The library was designed around alpha chains, so this beta chain is a stray read whose abundance carries little weight. J is TRBJ2-3 and V is TRBV7-2; possible D gene TRBD1, 6 bases. Germline assignment: CDR1 SGHTA and CDR2 FQGNSA. The length of the CDR3 is 14 residues. V lost 0 bases and J 3 bases, leaving 7 bases between the germline ends. Written as DNA, the CDR3 is TGTGCCAGCAGCTTAGCCAGGGGTACAGATACGCAGTATTTT. Translated, it gives CASSLARGTDTQYF.